Each of the 10 T cell receptor beta chains below was sequenced from the same sample in a study of shared clonotypes between healthy human individuals (TCRdb year 2020). Library preparation was by the immunoSEQ multiplex PCR assay. As stored in TCRdb, this immuneACCESS dataset retains in-frame rearrangements with V and J assigned. A fraction of the clones does not appear; measured against another copy, unresolved V genes explain less than half of the discrepancy, and the remainder lacks a known reason. The sample contains about 1 million clones, around 74% of them found a single time. The leading ten clones occupy roughly 1.4% of the sample. Specimen: memory CD4+ T cells sorted from blood. The cell subset or site label corresponds to: CD45RA-negative fraction. All receptors come from a man aged 18-30 years in good health.

This clone came up once. The V call is TRBV19, the J call TRBJ1-1; no definite D call. Germline V gene sequence: CDR1 LNHDA, CDR2 SQIVND (reference sequence). The ends were cut back, 5 bases at V and 4 bases at J, with 20 bases in the middle. The length of the CDR3 is 16 residues. The CDR3 is CASSFRTGLGGTEAFF. CDR3 DNA: TGTGCCAGTAGTTTCCGAACCGGTCTGGGAGGCACTGAAGCTTTCTTT.

This sequence joins TRBV5-1 and TRBJ2-7; no firm D call. The CDR3 totals 14 residues. Trimming took 4 bases from V and 2 from J, leaving 13 bases between them. The germline gives CDR1 SGHRS, CDR2 YFSETQ. This chain's CDR3 is CASSMDDHPYEQYF. The CDR3 DNA follows: TGCGCCAGCAGCATGGACGATCACCCCTACGAGCAGTACTTC.

This clone was counted ten times or more. In the same sample, other DNA sequences code for this CDR3. The chain joins TRBV10-2 to TRBJ1-1, with 7 bases matching TRBD1. This CDR3 is built from 12 residues. CDR1 is WSHSY, CDR2 SAAADI, per germline. J lost 4 bases, V lost 8 bases, and 4 bases had no gene match. This CDR3 is CASRDSSTEAFF. CDR3 in DNA: TGCGCCAGCCGGGACAGCTCCACTGAAGCTTTCTTT.

This clone was recorded at least ten times. The CDR3 DNA reads TGTGCCAGTAGTCCCAGGGAGGGCGCAGATACGCAGTATTTT. This encodes CASSPREGADTQYF. The chain carries TRBV19 and TRBJ2-3, with 7 bases matching TRBD2. Germline lookup yields CDR1 LNHDA and CDR2 SQIVND (reference sequence). J gave up 4 bases and V 5 bases, and 6 bases lay outside the gene matches. The CDR3 is made up of 14 amino acids.

This chain uses TRBV7-8 with TRBJ2-5, with no clear D. Trimming removed 0 bases from V and 2 bases from J, with 7 bases in between. Looked up from germline, CDR1 is SGHVS and CDR2 is FQNEAQ. This CDR3 is built from 14 residues. The CDR3 DNA follows: TGTGCCAGCAGCTTAGCAGGAACTCAAGAGACCCAGTACTTC. Translated: CASSLAGTQETQYF. Supplemented by reference TRBV7-8 and TRBJ2-5, the full variable domain reads GAGVSQSPRYKVAKRGQDVALRCDPISGHVSLFWYQQALGQGPEFLTYFQNEAQLDKSGLPSDRFFAERPEGSVSTLKIQRTQQEDSAVYLCASSLAGTQETQYFGPGTRLLVL.

The rearrangement joins TRBV7-2 to TRBJ2-7; 9 nucleotides match TRBD1. This CDR3 comprises 16 residues. With 5 bases clipped from V and 2 bases from J, the junction kept 10 bases outside the gene matches. Germline V gene sequence: CDR1 SGHTA, CDR2 FQGNSA. The CDR3 spells CASSPNQQGAAYEQYF. CDR3 DNA sequence: TGTGCCAGCAGCCCGAACCAACAGGGGGCCGCCTACGAGCAGTACTTC.

In this sample, this clone turned up a few times. The junction shows a germline mismatch at one end, possibly a read error. The chain combines TRBV7-7 with TRBJ2-5; TRBD2 agrees at 8 bases. The CDR3 covers 15 residues. Germline V CDR1 and CDR2: SSHAT, FNYEAQ (reference sequence). CDR3 sequence reads: CASSPSGSTGETQYF. The CDR3 nucleotides are TGTGCTAGCAGCCCGAGCGGGAGCACCGGAGAGACCCAGTACTTC. Based on the CDR3 plus reference TRBV7-7 and TRBJ2-5, the full variable domain is GAGVSQSPRYKVTKRGQDVTLRCDPISSHATLYWYQQALGQGPEFLTYFNYEAQPDKSGLPSDRFSAERPEGSISTLTIQRTEQRDSAMYRCASSPSGSTGETQYFGPGTRLLVL.

This chain links TRBV18 with TRBJ2-3; 7 bases match TRBD2. V shed 3 bases and J 4 bases; nucleotides not matched to a gene: 10. The CDR3 totals 16 residues. Germline V gene lookup returns CDR1 KGHSH and CDR2 LQKENI. The CDR3 DNA reads TGTGCCAGCTCACCTTCGCGGGAGTCCGTTGCAGATACGCAGTATTTT. As protein: CASSPSRESVADTQYF.

The J gene is TRBJ2-5, the V gene TRBV4-1, with 9 bases that match TRBD1. J lost 5 bases, V lost 4 bases, and 8 bases had no gene match. Germline-derived CDR1 and CDR2 are MGHRA and YSYEKL. CDR3 size: 15 residues. CDR3 nucleotides: TGCGCCAGCAGCCCAGGACAGGGGAAATTGGAGACCCAGTACTTC. It yields the protein CASSPGQGKLETQYF.

The gene calls are TRBV5-6 and TRBJ1-2, with 7 bases fitting TRBD1. V lost 2 bases to trimming and J lost 2 bases; unmatched junction nucleotides: 9. The CDR3 loop spans 16 amino acids. Germline CDR1 is SGHDT and CDR2 is YYEEEE. The CDR3 bases are TGTGCCAGCAGCTTCATCGGGACAGCTAACAACTATGGCTACACCTTC. This encodes CASSFIGTANNYGYTF. Full variable domain (remainder filled in from reference TRBV5-6 and TRBJ1-2): DAGVTQSPTHLIKTRGQQVTLRCSPKSGHDTVSWYQQALGQGPQFIFQYYEEEERQRGNFPDRFSGHQFPNYSSELNVNALLLGDSALYLCASSFIGTANNYGYTFGSGTRLTVV.